The next 2 T cell receptor beta chains were all read from a single sample in a study of blood T cells in healthy people across ages. Primers used in a second PCR of roughly 6 to 11 cycles were a sample-barcoded 5' primer and a J-beta primer mix. TCRdb independently ran MiXCR on the 5' RACE reads; one entry per CDR3 protein. Here the sample spans some 1.4 million distinct CDR3 sequences, around two fifths being singletons. The sequenced material came from blood. These TCRs come from a woman between 18 and 29 years old in good health.

The gene calls are TRBV21-1 and TRBJ1-6; TRBD1, the table's D call, lacks a check against the DNA. TRBV21-1 is termed a pseudogene. The CDR3 sequence is 17 residues long. CDR3 protein: CASSKGGQGFRFSPLHF. The CDR3 coding sequence is TGTGCCAGCAGCAAAGGAGGACAGGGCTTCAGGTTTTCACCCCTCCACTTT.

With respect to this clonotype: Just one base apart from a much larger clone, this may be a read error. This chain connects TRBV29-1 to TRBJ2-4; D gene ambiguous. The germline V gene encodes CDR1 SQVTM and CDR2 ANQGSEA. The CDR3 totals 13 residues. CDR3 in DNA: TGCAGCGTTGAAGACACCTCTCCCTACGAGCAGTGCTTC. Its translation: CSVEDTSPYEQCF.